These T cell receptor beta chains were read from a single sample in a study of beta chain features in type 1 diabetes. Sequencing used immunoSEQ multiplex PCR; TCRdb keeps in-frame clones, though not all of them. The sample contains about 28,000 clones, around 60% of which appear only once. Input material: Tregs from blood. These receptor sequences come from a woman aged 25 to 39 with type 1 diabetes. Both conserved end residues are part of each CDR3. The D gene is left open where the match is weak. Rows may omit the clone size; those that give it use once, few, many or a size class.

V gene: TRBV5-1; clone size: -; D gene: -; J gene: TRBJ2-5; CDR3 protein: CASSRGTPSTYLQETQYF; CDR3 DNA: TGCGCCAGCAGCCGAGGGACACCATCTACATACCTACAAGAGACCCAGTACTTC
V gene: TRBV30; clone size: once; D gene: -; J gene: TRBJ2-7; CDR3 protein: CAWMSDSPSYEQYF; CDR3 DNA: TGTGCCTGGATGTCGGACTCCCCCTCCTACGAGCAGTACTTC
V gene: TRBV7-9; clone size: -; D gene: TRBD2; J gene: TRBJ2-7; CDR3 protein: CASSHSGLAESYEQYF; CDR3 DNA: TGTGCCAGCAGCCATTCGGGACTAGCGGAGTCCTACGAGCAGTACTTC
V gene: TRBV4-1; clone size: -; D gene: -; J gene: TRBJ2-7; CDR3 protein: CASSQADSYEQYF; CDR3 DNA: TGCGCCAGCAGCCAGGCCGACAGTTACGAGCAGTACTTC
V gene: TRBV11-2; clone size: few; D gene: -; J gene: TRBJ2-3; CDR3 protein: CASSLGPPTDTQYF; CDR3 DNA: TGTGCCAGCAGCTTAGGGCCCCCCACAGATACGCAGTATTTT
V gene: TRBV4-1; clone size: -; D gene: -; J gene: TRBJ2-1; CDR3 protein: CASSPVAGDAFF; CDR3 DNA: TGCGCCAGCAGCCCGGTAGCAGGGGACGCGTTCTTC
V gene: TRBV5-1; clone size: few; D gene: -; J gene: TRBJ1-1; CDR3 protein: CASSLEVSGGNTEAFF; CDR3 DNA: TGCGCCAGCAGCTTGGAGGTGAGCGGAGGGAACACTGAAGCTTTCTTT
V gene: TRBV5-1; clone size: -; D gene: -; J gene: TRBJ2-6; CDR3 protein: CASSMTLSGANALTF; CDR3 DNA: TGCGCCAGCAGCATGACCCTTTCTGGGGCCAACGCCCTGACTTTC
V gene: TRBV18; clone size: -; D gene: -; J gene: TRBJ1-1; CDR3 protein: CASSPRAEIMNTEAFF; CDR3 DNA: TGTGCCAGCTCACCCAGGGCGGAAATAATGAACACTGAAGCTTTCTTT
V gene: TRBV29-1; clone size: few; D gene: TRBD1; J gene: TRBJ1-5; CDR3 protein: CSVGTGGFQPQHF; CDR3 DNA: TGCAGCGTTGGGACAGGGGGGTTTCAGCCCCAGCATTTT
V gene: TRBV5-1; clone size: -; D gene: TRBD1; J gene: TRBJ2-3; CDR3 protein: CASSLYNRGDTQYF; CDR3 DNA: TGCGCCAGCAGCTTATATAACAGGGGAGATACGCAGTATTTT
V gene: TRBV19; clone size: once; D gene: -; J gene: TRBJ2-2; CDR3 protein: CASSTSGNTGELFF; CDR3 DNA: TGTGCCAGTAGCACCTCAGGGAACACCGGGGAGCTGTTTTTT
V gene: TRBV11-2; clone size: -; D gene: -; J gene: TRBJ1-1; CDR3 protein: CASSHSHGGRGVNTEAFF; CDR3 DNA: TGTGCCAGCAGCCACTCCCACGGCGGGAGGGGAGTAAACACTGAAGCTTTCTTT
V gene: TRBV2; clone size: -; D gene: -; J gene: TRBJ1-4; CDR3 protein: CASSGAFNEKLFF; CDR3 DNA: TGTGCCAGCAGTGGGGCGTTCAATGAAAAACTGTTTTTT
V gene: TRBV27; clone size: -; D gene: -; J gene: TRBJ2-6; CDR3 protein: CASSQRLTSGANVLTF; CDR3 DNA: TGTGCCAGCAGTCAAAGACTGACCTCTGGGGCCAACGTCCTGACTTTC
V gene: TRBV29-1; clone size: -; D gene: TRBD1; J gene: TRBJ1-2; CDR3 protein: CSAHLDRNYGYTF; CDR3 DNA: TGCAGCGCCCACTTGGACAGGAACTATGGCTACACCTTC
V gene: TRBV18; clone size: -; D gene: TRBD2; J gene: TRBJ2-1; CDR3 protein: CASSPPSGKSYNEQFF; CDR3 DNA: TGTGCCAGCTCACCACCGAGCGGGAAATCCTACAATGAGCAGTTCTTC
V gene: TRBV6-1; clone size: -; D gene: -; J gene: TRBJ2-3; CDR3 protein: CASRRESTDTQYF; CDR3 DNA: TGTGCCAGCAGGCGGGAAAGCACAGATACGCAGTATTTT
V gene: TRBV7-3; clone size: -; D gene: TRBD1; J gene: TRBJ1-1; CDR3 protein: CASSWTGATEAFF; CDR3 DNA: TGTGCCAGCAGCTGGACAGGGGCAACTGAAGCTTTCTTT
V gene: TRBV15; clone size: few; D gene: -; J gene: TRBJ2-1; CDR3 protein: CATSRDPRRSSYNEQFF; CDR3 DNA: TGTGCCACCAGCAGAGATCCGAGAAGGAGCTCCTACAATGAGCAGTTCTTC
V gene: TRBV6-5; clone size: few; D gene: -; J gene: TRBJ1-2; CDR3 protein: CASTGGIGFNYGYTF; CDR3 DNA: TGTGCCAGCACCGGAGGGATTGGGTTTAACTATGGCTACACCTTC
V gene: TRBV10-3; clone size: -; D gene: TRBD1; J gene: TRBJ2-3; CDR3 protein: CAISRDRDPDTQYF; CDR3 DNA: TGTGCCATCAGCCGGGACAGGGACCCAGATACGCAGTATTTT
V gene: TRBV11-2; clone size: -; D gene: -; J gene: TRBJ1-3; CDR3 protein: CASSHSRSGNTIYF; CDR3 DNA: TGTGCCAGCAGCCACAGCCGGTCTGGAAACACCATATATTTT
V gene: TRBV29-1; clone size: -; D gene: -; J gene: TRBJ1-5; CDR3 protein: CSVSPGVDQPQHF; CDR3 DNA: TGCAGCGTTTCCCCAGGGGTTGATCAGCCCCAGCATTTT
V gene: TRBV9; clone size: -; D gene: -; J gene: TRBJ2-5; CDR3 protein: CASSVSSRVGGGETQYF; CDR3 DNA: TGTGCCAGCAGCGTATCCTCGAGAGTTGGGGGAGGAGAGACCCAGTACTTC
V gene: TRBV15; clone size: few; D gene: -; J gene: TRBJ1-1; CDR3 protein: CATSLNGGSTEAFF; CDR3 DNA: TGTGCCACCAGCCTAAACGGGGGGAGCACTGAAGCTTTCTTT
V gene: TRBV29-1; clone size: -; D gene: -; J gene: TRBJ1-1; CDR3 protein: CSVGATGYTEAFF; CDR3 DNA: TGCAGCGTCGGAGCTACAGGGTACACTGAAGCTTTCTTT
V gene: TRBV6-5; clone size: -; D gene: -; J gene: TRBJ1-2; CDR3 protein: CASSYAGNYGYTF; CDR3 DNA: TGTGCCAGCAGTTACGCAGGAAACTATGGCTACACCTTC
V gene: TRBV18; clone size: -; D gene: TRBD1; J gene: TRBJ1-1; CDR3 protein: CASSQQGAEAFF; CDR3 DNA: TGTGCCAGCTCACAGCAGGGGGCTGAAGCTTTCTTT
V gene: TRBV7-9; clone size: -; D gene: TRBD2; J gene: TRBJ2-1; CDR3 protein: CASSFWGGLSYNEQFF; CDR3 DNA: TGTGCCAGCAGCTTCTGGGGGGGTCTCTCCTACAATGAGCAGTTCTTC
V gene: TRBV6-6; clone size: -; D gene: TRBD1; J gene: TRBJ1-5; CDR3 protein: CASSFGTAYQPQHF; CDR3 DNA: TGTGCCAGCAGTTTCGGGACAGCTTATCAGCCCCAGCATTTT
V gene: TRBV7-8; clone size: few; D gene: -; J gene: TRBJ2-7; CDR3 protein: CASSLQVPPYEQYF; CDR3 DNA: TGTGCCAGCAGCTTACAGGTCCCCCCCTACGAGCAGTACTTC
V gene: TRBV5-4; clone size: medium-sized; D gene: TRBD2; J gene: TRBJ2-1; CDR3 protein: CASSLWVAGNNEQFF; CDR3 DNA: TGTGCCAGCAGCCTTTGGGTAGCGGGGAACAATGAGCAGTTCTTC
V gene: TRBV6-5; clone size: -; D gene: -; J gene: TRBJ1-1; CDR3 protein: CASSSVTGSPEAFF; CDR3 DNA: TGTGCCAGCAGTTCTGTGACGGGTTCCCCTGAAGCTTTCTTT
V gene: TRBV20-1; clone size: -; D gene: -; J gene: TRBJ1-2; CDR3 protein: CSASLEGGYTF; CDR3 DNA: TGCAGTGCCTCCCTGGAGGGCGGCTACACCTTC
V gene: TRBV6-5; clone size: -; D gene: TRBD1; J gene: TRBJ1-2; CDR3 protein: CASSYLAGQGYGYTF; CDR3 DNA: TGTGCCAGCAGTTACTTGGCGGGACAGGGATACGGCTACACCTTC
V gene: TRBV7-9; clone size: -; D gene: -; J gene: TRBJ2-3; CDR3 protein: CASSPRGSGGGTDTQYF; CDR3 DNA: TGTGCCAGCAGCCCAAGGGGGTCGGGGGGCGGCACAGATACGCAGTATTTT
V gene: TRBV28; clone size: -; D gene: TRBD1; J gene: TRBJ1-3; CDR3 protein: CASRAGGSGNTIYF; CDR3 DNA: TGTGCCAGCAGGGCAGGGGGCTCTGGAAACACCATATATTTT
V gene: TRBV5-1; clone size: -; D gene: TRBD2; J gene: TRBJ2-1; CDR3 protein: CASSIPLAGGENEQFF; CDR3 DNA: TGCGCCAGCAGCATACCGCTAGCGGGAGGGGAGAATGAGCAGTTCTTC
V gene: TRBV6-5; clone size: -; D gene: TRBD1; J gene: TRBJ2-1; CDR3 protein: CASSAPGQGANEQFF; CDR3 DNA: TGTGCCAGCAGTGCTCCGGGACAGGGGGCCAATGAGCAGTTCTTC
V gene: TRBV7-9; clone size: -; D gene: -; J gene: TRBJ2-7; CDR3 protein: CASSHTTGSPYEQYF; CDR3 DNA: TGTGCCAGCAGCCATACAACAGGGTCACCCTACGAGCAGTACTTC
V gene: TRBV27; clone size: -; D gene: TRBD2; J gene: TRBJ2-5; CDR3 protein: CASSGLAGGGETQYF; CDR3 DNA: TGTGCCAGCAGTGGGCTAGCGGGAGGTGGGGAGACCCAGTACTTC
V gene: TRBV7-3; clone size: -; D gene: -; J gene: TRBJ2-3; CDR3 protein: CASSPGVTDTQYF; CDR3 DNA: TGTGCCAGCAGCCCTGGAGTCACAGATACGCAGTATTTT
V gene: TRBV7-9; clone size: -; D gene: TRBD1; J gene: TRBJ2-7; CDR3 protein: CASSPRQGSEQYF; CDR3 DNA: TGTGCCAGCAGCCCGAGACAGGGCTCCGAGCAGTACTTC
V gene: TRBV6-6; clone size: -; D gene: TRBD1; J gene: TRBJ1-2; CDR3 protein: CASSYLRQGNYGYTF; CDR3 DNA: TGTGCCAGCAGTTACCTCAGACAGGGGAACTATGGCTACACCTTC
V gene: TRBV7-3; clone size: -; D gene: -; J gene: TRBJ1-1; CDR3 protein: CASRDSNTEAFF; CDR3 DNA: TGTGCCAGCCGAGACAGTAACACTGAAGCTTTCTTT
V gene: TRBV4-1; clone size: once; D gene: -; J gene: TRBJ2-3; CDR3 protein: CASSQEALTGPSTDTQYF; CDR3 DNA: TGCGCCAGCAGCCAAGAGGCCCTTACAGGGCCTAGCACAGATACGCAGTATTTT
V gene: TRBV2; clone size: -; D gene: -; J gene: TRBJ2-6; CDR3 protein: CASTPGDSGANVLTF; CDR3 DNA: TGTGCCAGCACCCCCGGGGACTCTGGGGCCAACGTCCTGACTTTC
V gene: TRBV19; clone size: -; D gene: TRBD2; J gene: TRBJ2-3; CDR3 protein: CASQRSRGSTDTQYF; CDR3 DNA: TGTGCCAGCCAGAGGTCGCGGGGGAGCACAGATACGCAGTATTTT
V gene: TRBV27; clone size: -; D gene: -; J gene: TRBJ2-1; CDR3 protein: CASSSRGSYNEQFF; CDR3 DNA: TGTGCCAGCAGTTCTCGAGGGAGTTACAATGAGCAGTTCTTC
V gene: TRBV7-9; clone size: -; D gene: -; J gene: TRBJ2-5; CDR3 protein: CASSLAAGRETQYF; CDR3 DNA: TGTGCCAGCAGCTTAGCGGCGGGAAGAGAGACCCAGTACTTC
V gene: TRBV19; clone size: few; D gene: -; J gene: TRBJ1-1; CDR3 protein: CASSMAGLTEAFF; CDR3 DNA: TGTGCCAGTAGTATGGCGGGACTTACTGAAGCTTTCTTT
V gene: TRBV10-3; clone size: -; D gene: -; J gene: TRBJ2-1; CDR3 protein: CAISESSGGWNEQFF; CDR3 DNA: TGTGCCATCAGTGAGTCGTCTGGAGGGTGGAATGAGCAGTTCTTC
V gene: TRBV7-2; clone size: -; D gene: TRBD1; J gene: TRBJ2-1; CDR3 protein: CASSLDGQEYNEQFF; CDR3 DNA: TGTGCCAGCAGCTTAGATGGACAGGAGTACAATGAGCAGTTCTTC
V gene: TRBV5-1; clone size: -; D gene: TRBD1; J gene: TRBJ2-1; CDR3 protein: CASSADRGGHNEQFF; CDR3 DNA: TGCGCCAGCAGCGCGGACAGGGGTGGCCACAATGAGCAGTTCTTC
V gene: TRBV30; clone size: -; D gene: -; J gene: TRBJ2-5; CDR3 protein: CARGGAGAYQETQYF; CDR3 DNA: TGTGCCCGAGGGGGGGCAGGAGCATACCAAGAGACCCAGTACTTC
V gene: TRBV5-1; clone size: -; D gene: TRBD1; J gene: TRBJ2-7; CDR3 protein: CASSPGQGLPYEQYF; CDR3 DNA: TGCGCCAGCAGCCCGGGACAGGGGTTACCCTACGAGCAGTACTTC
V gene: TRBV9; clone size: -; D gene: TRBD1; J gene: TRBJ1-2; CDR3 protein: CASSVVDRGYYGYTF; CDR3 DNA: TGTGCCAGCAGCGTAGTTGACAGGGGCTACTATGGCTACACCTTC
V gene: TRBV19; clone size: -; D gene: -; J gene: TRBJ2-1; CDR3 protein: CASSRLLAVYNEQFF; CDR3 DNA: TGTGCCAGTAGTAGACTACTAGCAGTTTACAATGAGCAGTTCTTC